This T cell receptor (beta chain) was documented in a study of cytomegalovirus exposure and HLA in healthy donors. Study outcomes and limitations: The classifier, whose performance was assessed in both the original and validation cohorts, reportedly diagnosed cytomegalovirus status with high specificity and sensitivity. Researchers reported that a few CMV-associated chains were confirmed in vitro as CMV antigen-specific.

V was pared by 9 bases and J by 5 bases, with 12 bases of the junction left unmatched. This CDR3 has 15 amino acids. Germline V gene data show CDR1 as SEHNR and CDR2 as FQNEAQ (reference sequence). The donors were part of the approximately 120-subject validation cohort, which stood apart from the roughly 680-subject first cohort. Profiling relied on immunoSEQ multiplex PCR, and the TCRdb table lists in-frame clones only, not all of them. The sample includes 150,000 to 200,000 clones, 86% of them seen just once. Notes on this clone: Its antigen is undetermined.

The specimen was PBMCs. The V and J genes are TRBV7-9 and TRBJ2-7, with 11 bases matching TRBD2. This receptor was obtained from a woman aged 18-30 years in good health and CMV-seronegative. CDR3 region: CASSLAGAFSHEQYF. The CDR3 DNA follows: TGTGCCAGTTCACTAGCGGGAGCGTTTTCCCACGAGCAGTACTTC.